This T cell receptor beta chain comes out of a study of blood T cell repertoires in COVID-19. Study as a whole: Acute-phase and convalescent COVID-19 samples originated in the United States, Italy and Spain. Sources were T cells, B-cell-depleted T cells, or PBMCs; the material itself was cDNA or gDNA.

CDR1 and CDR2 (germline): SGHNT, YENEEA. V lost 2 bases to trimming and J lost 7 bases, with 16 bases between them. CDR3 length equals 15 residues. Per the authors' pipeline: Estimated nucleated cell counts came from reference gene primer amplification. TCRdb keeps only in-frame clones here, not all; method: immunoSEQ multiplex PCR. That table gives V, J and clone size, and the DNA gave D and trimming. The sample includes 250,000 or so clones, roughly 82% of them seen just once. The TCR sequence derives from a woman in her sixties or seventies with acute or convalescent COVID-19. This sequence joins TRBV11-3 and TRBJ2-3; D remains unclear. Sequenced material: peripheral blood. The CDR3 loop reads CASSLRRVGENTQYF. The CDR3 DNA reads TGTGCCAGCAGCTTACGACGCGTAGGAGAAAATACGCAGTATTTT. The full variable domain, with the rest looked up from reference TRBV11-3 and TRBJ2-3, is EAGVVQSPRYKIIEKKQPVAFWCNPISGHNTLYWYLQNLGQGPELLIRYENEEAVDDSQLPKDRFSAERLKGVDSTLKIQPAELGDSAVYLCASSLRRVGENTQYFGPGTRLTVL.